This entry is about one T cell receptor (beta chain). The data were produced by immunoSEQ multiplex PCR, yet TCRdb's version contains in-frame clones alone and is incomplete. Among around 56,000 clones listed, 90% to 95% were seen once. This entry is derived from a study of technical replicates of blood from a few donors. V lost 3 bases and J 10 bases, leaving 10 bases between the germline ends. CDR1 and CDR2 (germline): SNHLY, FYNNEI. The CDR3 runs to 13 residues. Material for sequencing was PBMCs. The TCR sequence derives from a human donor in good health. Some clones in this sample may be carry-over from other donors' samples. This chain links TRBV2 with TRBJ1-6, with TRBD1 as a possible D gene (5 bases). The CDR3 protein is CASSEQGRSPLHF. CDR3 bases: TGTGCCAGCAGTGAGCAGGGCCGGTCACCCCTCCACTTT.